This TCR beta chain stems from a study of T cells in Graves' hyperthyroidism and ophthalmopathy. The investigators amplified TCR beta CDR3 regions from RNA transcripts. The TCR CDR3 was amplified in a first-round RT-PCR using the HTBI primer set. Each CDR3 protein is one row after TCRdb ran MiXCR on the multiplex PCR reads. This table has roughly 710,000 distinct CDR3 sequences, roughly 32% appearing once. With respect to this clonotype: As yet, its antigen is unknown.

General study results and limits: From stable hyperthyroidism, ophthalmopathy was set apart by a 13 V-J model.

V was clipped by 4 bases and J by 5 bases, with 14 bases between them. This CDR3 region has 14 residues. CDR1 SEHNR and CDR2 FQNEAQ come from the germline V gene (reference sequence). The receptor's source is a middle-aged woman with Graves' hyperthyroidism. The chain combines TRBV7-9 with TRBJ1-1; D is undetermined. The sequenced sample consisted of blood. In nucleotides, the CDR3 is TGTGCCAGCAGCTCTCCGTTGGGAAGGACTGAAGCTTTCTTT. Protein: CASSSPLGRTEAFF.